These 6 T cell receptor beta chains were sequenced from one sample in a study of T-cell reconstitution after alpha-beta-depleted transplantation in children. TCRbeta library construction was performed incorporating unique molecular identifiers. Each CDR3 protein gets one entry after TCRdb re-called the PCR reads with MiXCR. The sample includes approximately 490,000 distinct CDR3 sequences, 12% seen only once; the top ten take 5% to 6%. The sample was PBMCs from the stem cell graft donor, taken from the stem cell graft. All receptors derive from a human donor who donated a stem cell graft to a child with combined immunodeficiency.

In nucleotides, the CDR3 is TGTGCCAGCAGCCAGAGCGGGACCGTGGAATATGGCTACACCTTC. This codes for CASSQSGTVEYGYTF. This chain uses TRBV3-1 with TRBJ1-2; maybe TRBD1 (5 bases). This CDR3 is 15 amino acids long. Trimming left V 3 bases short and J 5 bases short, with 16 bases between. The germline gives CDR1 LGHDT, CDR2 YNNKEL (reference sequence). Based on the CDR3 plus reference TRBV3-1 and TRBJ1-2, the full variable domain is DTAVSQTPKYLVTQMGNDKSIKCEQNLGHDTMYWYKQDSKKFLKIMFSYNNKELIINETVPNRFSPKSPDKAHLNLHINSLELGDSAVYFCASSQSGTVEYGYTFGSGTRLTVV.

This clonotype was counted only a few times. CDR3 nucleotide sequence: TGTGCCAGCAGTTTCCCCCGGGACAGGGATGGTGGCAATCAGCCCCAGCATTTT. Its translation: CASSFPRDRDGGNQPQHF. The V call is TRBV27, the J call TRBJ1-5; 9 bases map to TRBD1. V dropped 3 bases and J dropped 2; count of bases not matched to a gene: 11. This CDR3 has 18 residues. Germline CDR1 reads MNHEY; CDR2 reads SMNVEV (reference sequence).

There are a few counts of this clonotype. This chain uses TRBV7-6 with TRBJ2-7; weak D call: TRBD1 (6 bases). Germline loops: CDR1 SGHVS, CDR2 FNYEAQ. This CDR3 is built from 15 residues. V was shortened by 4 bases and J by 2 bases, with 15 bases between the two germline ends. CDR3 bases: TGTGCCAGCAGCTCAACAGGGCCGGGGACCTACGAGCAGTACTTC. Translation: CASSSTGPGTYEQYF.

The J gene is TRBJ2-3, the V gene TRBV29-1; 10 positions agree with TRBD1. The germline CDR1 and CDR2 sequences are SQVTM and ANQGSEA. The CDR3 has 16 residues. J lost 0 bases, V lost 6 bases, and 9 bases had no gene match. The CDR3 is CSVDSDRGLSTDTQYF. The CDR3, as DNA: TGCAGCGTAGACTCCGACAGGGGGCTTAGCACAGATACGCAGTATTTT.

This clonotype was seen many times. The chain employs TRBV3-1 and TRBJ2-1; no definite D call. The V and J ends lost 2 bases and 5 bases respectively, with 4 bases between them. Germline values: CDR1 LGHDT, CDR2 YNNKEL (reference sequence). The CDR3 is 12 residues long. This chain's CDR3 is CASSQSDNEQFF. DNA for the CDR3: TGTGCCAGCAGCCAAAGCGACAATGAGCAGTTCTTC.

This CDR3 reads CASSSRTGGTQTQYF. CDR3 nucleotides: TGTGCCAGCAGCTCCCGGACAGGGGGCACGCAGACCCAGTACTTC. The J gene is TRBJ2-5, the V gene TRBV7-6; TRBD1 aligns across 11 bases. From germline, CDR1 is SGHVS and CDR2 FNYEAQ. Trimming at V came to 4 bases and at J to 6 bases, leaving 7 bases not matched to a gene. The CDR3 has 15 amino acids. Full variable domain (outside the CDR3, taken from reference TRBV7-6 and TRBJ2-5): GAGVSQSPRYKVTKRGQDVALRCDPISGHVSLYWYRQALGQGPEFLTYFNYEAQQDKSGLPNDRFSAERPEGSISTLTIQRTEQRDSAMYRCASSSRTGGTQTQYFGPGTRLLVL.